Listed below are T cell receptor beta chains from one sample, sequenced in a study of cytomegalovirus exposure and HLA in healthy donors. Clones were sequenced by immunoSEQ multiplex PCR, and TCRdb holds only the in-frame ones, with some missing. The repertoire holds approximately 120,000 clones, with roughly 90% as singletons. Sequenced sample: PBMCs. The receptors were gathered from a woman aged 18-29 years in good health and CMV-seronegative. CDR3s include the opening cysteine and the closing phenylalanine or tryptophan. The order of the fields is CDR3 DNA, CDR3 protein, CDR3 length, J gene, D gene, clone size, V gene. D genes are given only for firm matches. Expanded clones are given a class, and other clones once, few, many or no size at all.

CDR3nt: TGTGCCAGTAGTATACAGGGGACAGGGGTCACAGATACGCAGTATTTT; CDR3aa: CASSIQGTGVTDTQYF; len: 16; j_gene: TRBJ2-3; d_gene: TRBD1; abundance: .; v_gene: TRBV19
CDR3nt: TGTGCCAGCAGTTTATCTACCAGGGCCCGCGACGGAAACACCATATATTTT; CDR3aa: CASSLSTRARDGNTIYF; len: 17; j_gene: TRBJ1-3; d_gene: .; abundance: .; v_gene: TRBV27
CDR3nt: TGTGCCAGCAGACGACAGGCCCTCTCATCCGATGAGCAGTTCTTC; CDR3aa: CASRRQALSSDEQFF; len: 15; j_gene: TRBJ2-1; d_gene: .; abundance: few; v_gene: TRBV27
CDR3nt: TGTGCCAGCAGCCCGAAGACAGGGTCCAGTGAAGCTTTCTTT; CDR3aa: CASSPKTGSSEAFF; len: 14; j_gene: TRBJ1-1; d_gene: TRBD1; abundance: .; v_gene: TRBV5-4
CDR3nt: TGTGCCAGCAGTGAAGTTTCCGGGGACTCCTACGAGCAGTACTTC; CDR3aa: CASSEVSGDSYEQYF; len: 15; j_gene: TRBJ2-7; d_gene: .; abundance: .; v_gene: TRBV6-1
CDR3nt: TGTGCCAGTAGTATCCACCCCTCAGCGGCCGGGGCCAACGTCCTGACTTTC; CDR3aa: CASSIHPSAAGANVLTF; len: 17; j_gene: TRBJ2-6; d_gene: .; abundance: .; v_gene: TRBV19
CDR3nt: TGTGCCAGCAGTTTATCCCCACAGGGGAACATTCAGTACTTC; CDR3aa: CASSLSPQGNIQYF; len: 14; j_gene: TRBJ2-4; d_gene: TRBD1; abundance: .; v_gene: TRBV28
CDR3nt: TGTGCCAGCAGCTTAGCGGCAGGGGCGCAAACTGAAGCTTTCTTT; CDR3aa: CASSLAAGAQTEAFF; len: 15; j_gene: TRBJ1-1; d_gene: .; abundance: .; v_gene: TRBV7-2
CDR3nt: TGTGCCAGCAGTGAGACGAAGAGCGCGGGATCCTACGAGCAGTACTTC; CDR3aa: CASSETKSAGSYEQYF; len: 16; j_gene: TRBJ2-7; d_gene: .; abundance: .; v_gene: TRBV25-1
CDR3nt: TGTGCCAGCAGCTCCACACCCTCACAGGGTACCTATGGCTACACCTTC; CDR3aa: CASSSTPSQGTYGYTF; len: 16; j_gene: TRBJ1-2; d_gene: .; abundance: .; v_gene: TRBV11-1
CDR3nt: TGTGCCAGCAGCTTCCTGGGTAGTAGCGGTAACACCGGGGAGCTGTTTTTT; CDR3aa: CASSFLGSSGNTGELFF; len: 17; j_gene: TRBJ2-2; d_gene: .; abundance: .; v_gene: TRBV5-5
CDR3nt: TGTGCCAGCAGCTTAGGGACAGGGGGTTACGAGCAGTACTTC; CDR3aa: CASSLGTGGYEQYF; len: 14; j_gene: TRBJ2-7; d_gene: TRBD1; abundance: .; v_gene: TRBV11-2
CDR3nt: TGTGCCAGCAGCTTCGGCCGTAGGGGTGCAGATACGCAGTATTTT; CDR3aa: CASSFGRRGADTQYF; len: 15; j_gene: TRBJ2-3; d_gene: .; abundance: .; v_gene: TRBV7-8
CDR3nt: TGTGCCAGCAGCTTGCACACAGATCAGCCCCAGCATTTT; CDR3aa: CASSLHTDQPQHF; len: 13; j_gene: TRBJ1-5; d_gene: .; abundance: .; v_gene: TRBV7-9
CDR3nt: TGCGCCAGCAGCCAAGTTTCCTCGGGAAACAATGAGCAGTTCTTC; CDR3aa: CASSQVSSGNNEQFF; len: 15; j_gene: TRBJ2-1; d_gene: .; abundance: .; v_gene: TRBV4-1
CDR3nt: TGTGCCAGCAGCCAACACAGCGGGAGGGTGAACGAGCAGTACTTC; CDR3aa: CASSQHSGRVNEQYF; len: 15; j_gene: TRBJ2-7; d_gene: TRBD2; abundance: .; v_gene: TRBV14
CDR3nt: TGTGCCAGCAAGCCTAATAGCAATCAGCCCCAGCATTTT; CDR3aa: CASKPNSNQPQHF; len: 13; j_gene: TRBJ1-5; d_gene: .; abundance: .; v_gene: TRBV6-4
CDR3nt: TGTGCCAGCAGCCAAGAAATCTGGGCTAGCGGGGACACCGGGGAGCTGTTTTTT; CDR3aa: CASSQEIWASGDTGELFF; len: 18; j_gene: TRBJ2-2; d_gene: TRBD2; abundance: .; v_gene: TRBV4-2
CDR3nt: TGTGCCAGCACGCAGGGGGGTGGGCCTTACGAGCAGTACTTC; CDR3aa: CASTQGGGPYEQYF; len: 14; j_gene: TRBJ2-7; d_gene: .; abundance: .; v_gene: TRBV6-6
CDR3nt: TGTGCCAGCAGCACCTTCGCGGGGACGGCTTTCTTT; CDR3aa: CASSTFAGTAFF; len: 12; j_gene: TRBJ1-1; d_gene: .; abundance: .; v_gene: TRBV7-8
CDR3nt: TGTGCCAGCAGTTTCTATCAGGGGTCCGAGCAGTACTTC; CDR3aa: CASSFYQGSEQYF; len: 13; j_gene: TRBJ2-7; d_gene: .; abundance: .; v_gene: TRBV5-5
CDR3nt: TGTGCCAGCAGTTCACAGGGGGTAACTGAAGCTTTCTTT; CDR3aa: CASSSQGVTEAFF; len: 13; j_gene: TRBJ1-1; d_gene: TRBD1; abundance: .; v_gene: TRBV6-1
CDR3nt: TGTGCCAGCAGTGGGACAGGGACCGGGGAGCTGTTTTTT; CDR3aa: CASSGTGTGELFF; len: 13; j_gene: TRBJ2-2; d_gene: TRBD1; abundance: many; v_gene: TRBV25-1
CDR3nt: TGTGCCAGCAGCCTGACAGCTTACAATGAGCAGTTCTTC; CDR3aa: CASSLTAYNEQFF; len: 13; j_gene: TRBJ2-1; d_gene: .; abundance: few; v_gene: TRBV11-1
CDR3nt: TGTGCCAGCTCACCAATCCAGAACGAGCAGTACTTC; CDR3aa: CASSPIQNEQYF; len: 12; j_gene: TRBJ2-7; d_gene: .; abundance: few; v_gene: TRBV18
CDR3nt: TGTGCCAGCAGTCCCCGACAGGGGAGAACTAATGAAAAACTGTTTTTT; CDR3aa: CASSPRQGRTNEKLFF; len: 16; j_gene: TRBJ1-4; d_gene: TRBD1; abundance: .; v_gene: TRBV27
CDR3nt: TGTGCCAGCTCACCACTGAGTGGGGCCAACAGGGGTCCTGGACCTTTCTTT; CDR3aa: CASSPLSGANRGPGPFF; len: 17; j_gene: TRBJ1-1; d_gene: TRBD1; abundance: .; v_gene: TRBV18
CDR3nt: TGTGCCAGCAGCTTAGTTGTAGGGACACCCCACACTGAAGCTTTCTTT; CDR3aa: CASSLVVGTPHTEAFF; len: 16; j_gene: TRBJ1-1; d_gene: .; abundance: .; v_gene: TRBV7-6